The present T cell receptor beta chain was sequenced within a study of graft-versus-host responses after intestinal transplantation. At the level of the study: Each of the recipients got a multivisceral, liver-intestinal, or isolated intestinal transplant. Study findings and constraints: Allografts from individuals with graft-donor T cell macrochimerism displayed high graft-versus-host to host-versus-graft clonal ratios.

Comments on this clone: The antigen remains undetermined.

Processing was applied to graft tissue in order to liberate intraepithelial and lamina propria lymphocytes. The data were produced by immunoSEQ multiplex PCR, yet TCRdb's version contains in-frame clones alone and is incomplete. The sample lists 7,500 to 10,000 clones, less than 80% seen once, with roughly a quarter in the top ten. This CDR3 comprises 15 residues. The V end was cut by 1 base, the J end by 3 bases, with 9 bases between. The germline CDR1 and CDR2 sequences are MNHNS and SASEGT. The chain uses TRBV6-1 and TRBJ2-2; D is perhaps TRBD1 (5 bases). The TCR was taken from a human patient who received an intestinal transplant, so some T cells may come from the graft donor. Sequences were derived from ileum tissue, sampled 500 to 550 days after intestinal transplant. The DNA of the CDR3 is TGTGCCAGCAGTGAAGGGACAACGGACACCGGGGAGCTGTTTTTT. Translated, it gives CASSEGTTDTGELFF.